What follows describes a single T cell receptor (beta chain). Its target is unknown. The entry originates in a study of cytomegalovirus exposure and HLA in healthy donors. General study findings and limits: An analysis done earlier found most TCR beta V segments productive about 87% or about 30% of the time. V- and J-gene trimming of TCR beta was linked (in a later analysis) to a missense DCLRE1C variant.

This PCR relied on a set of 60 Vbeta primers and 13 Jbeta primers. Assay: immunoSEQ multiplex PCR; the TCRdb copy retains only in-frame clones and omits some. The table shows roughly 150,000 clones, with more than 60% occurring only once. The V end lost 5 bases, the J end lost 6 bases, and 14 bases lay between the germline ends. CDR1 and CDR2 (germline): MNHEY, SMNVEV (reference sequence). The CDR3 loop spans 14 amino acids. The receptor's source is a man aged 18 to 30 in good health and CMV-seropositive. This sequence joins TRBV27 and TRBJ1-5; TRBD1 might be the D (6 bases). The sequenced material came from PBMCs. CDR3 sequence: CASSPKTGSQPQHF. In DNA form, the CDR3 reads TGTGCCAGCAGTCCCAAGACAGGCAGTCAGCCCCAGCATTTT.